This TCR beta chain derives from a study of blood T cell repertoires in COVID-19. This CDR3 is 15 amino acids long. Looked up from germline, CDR1 is SGDLS and CDR2 is YYNGEE. The V and J ends lost 3 bases and 3 bases respectively, with 14 bases between them. The protocol was immunoSEQ multiplex PCR, while the TCRdb copy is restricted to in-frame clones and leaves out a portion. This repertoire shows fewer than 50,000 clones, around 84% found once; its top ten account for around 1.6%. This receptor was identified in a man aged 60 to 69 with COVID-19, enrolled during active disease. The source material was peripheral blood. The chain carries TRBV9 and TRBJ2-3; D might be TRBD1 (6 bases). The CDR3 nucleotides read TGTGCCAGCAGCGCGACGACAGGAATAACAGATACGCAGTATTTT. This gives the protein CASSATTGITDTQYF.